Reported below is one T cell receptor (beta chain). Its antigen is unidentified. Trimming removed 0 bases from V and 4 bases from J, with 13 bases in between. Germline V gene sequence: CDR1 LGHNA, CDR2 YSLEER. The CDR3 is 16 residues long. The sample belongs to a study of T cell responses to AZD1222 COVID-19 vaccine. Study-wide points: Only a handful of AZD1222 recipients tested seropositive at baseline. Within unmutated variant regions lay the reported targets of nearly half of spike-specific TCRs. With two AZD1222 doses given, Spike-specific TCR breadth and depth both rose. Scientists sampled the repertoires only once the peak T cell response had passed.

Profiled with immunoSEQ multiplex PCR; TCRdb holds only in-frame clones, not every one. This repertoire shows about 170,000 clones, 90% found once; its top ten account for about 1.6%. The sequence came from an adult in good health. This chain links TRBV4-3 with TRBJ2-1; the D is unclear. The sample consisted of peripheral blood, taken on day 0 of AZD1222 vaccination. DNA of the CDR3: TGCGCCAGCAGCCAAGATGGAATAGCCCGTTACAATGAGCAGTTCTTC. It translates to CASSQDGIARYNEQFF.